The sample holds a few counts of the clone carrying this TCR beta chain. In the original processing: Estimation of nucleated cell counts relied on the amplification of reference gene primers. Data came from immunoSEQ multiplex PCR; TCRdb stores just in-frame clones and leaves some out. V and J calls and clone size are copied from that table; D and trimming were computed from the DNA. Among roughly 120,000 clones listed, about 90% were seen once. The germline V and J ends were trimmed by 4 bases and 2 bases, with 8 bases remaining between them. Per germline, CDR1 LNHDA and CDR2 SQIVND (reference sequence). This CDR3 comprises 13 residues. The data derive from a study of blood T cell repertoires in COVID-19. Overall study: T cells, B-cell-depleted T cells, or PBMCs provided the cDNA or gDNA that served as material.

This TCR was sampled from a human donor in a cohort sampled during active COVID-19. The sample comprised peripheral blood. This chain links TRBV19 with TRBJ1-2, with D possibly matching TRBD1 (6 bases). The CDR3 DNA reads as TGTGCCAGTAGTAAGGACAGAAACTATGGCTACACCTTC. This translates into CASSKDRNYGYTF.